This T cell receptor (beta chain) comes out of a study of blood T cells in healthy people across ages. Germline trimming cut 11 bases from V and 8 bases from J; bases unmatched to any gene: 11. The germline CDR1 and CDR2 sequences are SEHNR and FQNEAQ (reference sequence). The CDR3 consists of 13 residues. A second PCR of 7 to 11 cycles used a sample-barcoded 5' primer and a J-beta primer mix. TCRdb analysed the 5' RACE reads with MiXCR anew, one entry per CDR3 protein. The sample gives about 730,000 distinct CDR3 sequences, roughly two fifths of which show up once; 20% to 25% is in the top ten. This clonotype has at least ten counts.

The genes are TRBV7-9 and TRBJ2-1; 8 bases match TRBD2. The sequence was collected from a woman aged 60-75 years in good health. Sequencing was done on a sample of blood. CDR3 in amino acids: CAAGRGRIDEQFF. The DNA of the CDR3 is TGTGCCGCCGGGCGCGGGAGGATCGATGAGCAGTTCTTC.